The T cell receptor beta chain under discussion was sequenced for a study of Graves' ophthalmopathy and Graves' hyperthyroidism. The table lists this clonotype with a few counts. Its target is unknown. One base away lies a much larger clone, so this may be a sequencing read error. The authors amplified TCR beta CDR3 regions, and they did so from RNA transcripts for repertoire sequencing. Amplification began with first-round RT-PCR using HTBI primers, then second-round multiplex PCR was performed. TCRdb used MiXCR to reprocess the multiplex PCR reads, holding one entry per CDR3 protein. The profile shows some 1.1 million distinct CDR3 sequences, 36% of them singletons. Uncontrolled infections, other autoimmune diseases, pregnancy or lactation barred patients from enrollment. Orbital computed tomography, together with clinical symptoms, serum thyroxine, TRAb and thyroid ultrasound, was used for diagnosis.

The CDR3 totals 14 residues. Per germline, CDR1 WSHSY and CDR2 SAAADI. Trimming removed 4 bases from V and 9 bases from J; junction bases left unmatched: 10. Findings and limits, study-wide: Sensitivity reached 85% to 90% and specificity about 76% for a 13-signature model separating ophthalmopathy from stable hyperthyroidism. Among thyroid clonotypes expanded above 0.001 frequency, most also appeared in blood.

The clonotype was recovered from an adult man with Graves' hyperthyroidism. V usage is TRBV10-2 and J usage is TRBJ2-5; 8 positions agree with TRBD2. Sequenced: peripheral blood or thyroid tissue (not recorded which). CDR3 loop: CASSAGGAIGAQYF. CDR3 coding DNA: TGCGCCAGCAGTGCCGGGGGGGCGATTGGGGCCCAGTACTTC.